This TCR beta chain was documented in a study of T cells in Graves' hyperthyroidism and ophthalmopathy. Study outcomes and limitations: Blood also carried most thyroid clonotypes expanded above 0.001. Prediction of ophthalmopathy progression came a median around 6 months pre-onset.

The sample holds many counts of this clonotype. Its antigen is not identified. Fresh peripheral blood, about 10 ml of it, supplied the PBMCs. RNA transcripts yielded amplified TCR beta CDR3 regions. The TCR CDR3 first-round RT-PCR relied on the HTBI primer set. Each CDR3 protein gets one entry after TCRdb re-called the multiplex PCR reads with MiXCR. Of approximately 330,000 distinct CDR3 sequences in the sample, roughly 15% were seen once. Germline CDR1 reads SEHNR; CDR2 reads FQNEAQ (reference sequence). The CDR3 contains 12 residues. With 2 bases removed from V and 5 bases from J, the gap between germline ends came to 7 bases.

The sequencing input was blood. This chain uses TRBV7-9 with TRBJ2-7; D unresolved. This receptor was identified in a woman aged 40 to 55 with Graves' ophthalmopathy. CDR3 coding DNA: TGTGCCAGCAGCTTATATGGGAACGAGCAGTACTTC. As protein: CASSLYGNEQYF.